The clone carrying this T cell receptor (beta chain) was counted a few times. The CDR3 has 15 residues. V was pared by 4 bases and J by 1 base, with 5 bases of the junction left unmatched. Looked up from germline, CDR1 is SGHRS and CDR2 is YFSETQ. These data originate in a study of T-cell memory formation after mild COVID-19. Background on the study: Clusters were largely donor specific.

It was 5'RACE with constant-segment primers that produced the TCR alpha and TCR beta cDNA libraries, which carried sample barcodes and UMIs. TCRdb fed the 5' RACE reads into MiXCR, producing one record per CDR3 protein. The sample lists 450,000 or so distinct CDR3 sequences, roughly 25% occurring once. This sequence joins TRBV5-1 and TRBJ1-1, with 9 bases fitting TRBD1. Sequencing was done on a sample of PBMCs or a T cell subset sorted from them (not recorded which). This TCR was recovered from an adult woman who had mild COVID-19 (a few samples of this study predate the infection). Cell type and time point are not known. The CDR3, as DNA: TGCGCCAGCAGCAGACAGGGACAGGGGAACACTGAAGCTTTCTTT. Amino acids: CASSRQGQGNTEAFF.